These 32 T cell receptor beta chains came from one sample sequenced in a study of CD8+ T cells in alopecia areata. Sequencing templates came from extracted RNA that was reverse transcribed into cDNA. Repertoires were generated with immunoSEQ multiplex PCR, while TCRdb's copy carries only in-frame clones and drops some. The sample has about 150,000 clones, around 57% seen once. Sequences were obtained from CD4+ T cells sorted from blood. These receptors came from a human donor in good health.

This chain connects TRBV29-1 to TRBJ2-7; 8 bases match TRBD2. Trimming at V came to 4 bases and at J to 2 bases, leaving 7 bases not matched to a gene. The V gene's germline CDR1 is SQVTM and CDR2 ANQGSEA. The CDR3 is made up of 14 amino acids. The CDR3 coding sequence is TGCAGCGTTGCTATGACGGGAGGGGCCTACGAGCAGTACTTC. Protein sequence: CSVAMTGGAYEQYF.

The V call is TRBV6-5, the J call TRBJ2-1, with a weak D call TRBD2 (6 bases). Germline CDR1 reads MNHEY; CDR2 reads SVGAGI. The length of the CDR3 is 16 residues. V was pared by 2 bases and J by 4 bases, with 15 bases between. CDR3 sequence (DNA): TGTGCCAGCAGTTACGACGGGAGTCGGCAATACAATGAGCAGTTCTTC. Amino acids: CASSYDGSRQYNEQFF.

This clone was seen a handful of times. The J gene is TRBJ2-1, the V gene TRBV29-1; D ambiguous. The CDR3 is 14 amino acids. The V end was cut by 7 bases, the J end by 0 bases, with 13 bases between. Germline CDR1 SQVTM, CDR2 ANQGSEA. CDR3 DNA sequence: TGCAGCGGACGTACGGGTAGCTCCTACAATGAGCAGTTCTTC. Residues: CSGRTGSSYNEQFF.

V usage is TRBV4-1 and J usage is TRBJ2-2; no definite D call. This CDR3 has 15 amino acids. V was shortened by 2 bases and J by 1 base, with 8 bases between the two germline ends. Germline values: CDR1 MGHRA, CDR2 YSYEKL. CDR3 in DNA: TGCGCCAGCAGCCAACGGAGACAGAACACCGGGGAGCTGTTTTTT. Translation gives CASSQRRQNTGELFF.

This clone was seen a handful of times. The chain couples TRBV6-5 to TRBJ2-5, with 11 bases that match TRBD2. The CDR3 is 15 residues long. From germline, CDR1 is MNHEY and CDR2 SVGAGI. Losses at the gene ends were 6 bases for V and 5 bases for J; bases not matched to a gene: 8. CDR3 bases: TGTGCCAGCAGCCACGCCGGGACTAGCGGTGAGACCCAGTACTTC. Translating it yields CASSHAGTSGETQYF.

DNA for the CDR3: TGTGCCAGCAGCGTAGGGTTAGCACGAAGGACCGGGGAGCTGTTTTTT. Protein product: CASSVGLARRTGELFF. The chain recombines TRBV9 with TRBJ2-2; D unclear. V gave up 0 bases and J gave up 5 bases, with 14 bases separating them. Germline CDR1 and CDR2: SGDLS and YYNGEE. The CDR3 totals 16 residues.

This clone was seen only a few times. The CDR3 DNA reads TGCAGCGAACGACTAGTCTACGAGCAGTACTTC. It yields the protein CSERLVYEQYF. The V and J genes are TRBV29-1 and TRBJ2-7; D is perhaps TRBD2 (6 bases). With 7 bases removed from V and 3 bases from J, the gap between germline ends came to 10 bases. The CDR3 runs to 11 residues. CDR1 and CDR2 (germline): SQVTM, ANQGSEA.

This chain uses TRBV6-5 with TRBJ2-7; tentatively, D is TRBD2 (5 bases). The CDR3 contains 15 residues. Germline V gene lookup returns CDR1 MNHEY and CDR2 SVGAGI. V was shortened by 2 bases and J by 3 bases, with 14 bases between the two germline ends. The CDR3: CASSYIREGSYEQYF. The CDR3 DNA is TGTGCCAGCAGTTACATTCGTGAGGGTAGCTACGAGCAGTACTTC.

The chain links TRBV29-1 to TRBJ2-5, with D perhaps given as TRBD1 or TRBD2 (5 bases each). This CDR3 is 13 amino acids long. The V gene lost 4 bases and the J gene lost 0 bases, with 9 bases spanning the gap. Germline V gene lookup returns CDR1 SQVTM and CDR2 ANQGSEA. In nucleotides, the CDR3 is TGCAGCGTTGGAGGGGCGTACCAAGAGACCCAGTACTTC. It yields the protein CSVGGAYQETQYF.

The V and J genes are TRBV4-1 and TRBJ2-5, with 11 positions matching TRBD2. J was trimmed by 0 bases and V by 3 bases; bases with no gene match: 3. Germline lookup yields CDR1 MGHRA and CDR2 YSYEKL. CDR3 length: 16 amino acids. The CDR3 sequence is CASSQRGLADQETQYF. The CDR3 DNA is TGCGCCAGCAGCCAGAGGGGACTAGCGGACCAAGAGACCCAGTACTTC.

V gene TRBV7-9 combines with J gene TRBJ2-1; 7 bases fit TRBD2. V lost 5 bases, J lost 0 bases, and 10 bases stayed unmatched. This CDR3 is built from 17 residues. Per germline, CDR1 SEHNR and CDR2 FQNEAQ (reference sequence). CDR3 loop: CASSPRLGGYSYNEQFF. The DNA for the CDR3 is TGTGCCAGCAGCCCTCGACTGGGAGGGTACTCCTACAATGAGCAGTTCTTC.

The chain joins TRBV7-8 to TRBJ2-5; D is uncertain. The germline V gene encodes CDR1 SGHVS and CDR2 FQNEAQ. The V and J ends lost 0 bases and 13 bases respectively, with 18 bases between them. CDR3 length equals 14 residues. The CDR3: CASSLADHASSVYF. CDR3 sequence (DNA): TGTGCCAGCAGCTTAGCAGATCATGCCTCAAGCGTGTACTTC.

The chain couples TRBV30 to TRBJ2-7; tentative D call: TRBD2 (6 bases). This CDR3 comprises 14 residues. V lost 1 base and J 7 bases, leaving 17 bases between the germline ends. Germline lookup yields CDR1 GTSNPN and CDR2 SVGIG (reference sequence). CDR3 DNA: TGTGCCTGGAGTGCCCTGAGGTTTGCGGGGGAGCAGTACTTC. Its translation: CAWSALRFAGEQYF.

This clone was seen more than once but under ten times. The chain has TRBV29-1 and TRBJ2-1, with D perhaps matching TRBD2 (6 bases). The germline CDR1 and CDR2 sequences are SQVTM and ANQGSEA. The CDR3 length is 12 residues. Trimming took 8 bases from V and 7 from J, leaving 15 bases between them. The chain's CDR3 is CSSRGLGNEQFF. The DNA for the CDR3 is TGCAGCTCGCGGGGATTGGGGAATGAGCAGTTCTTC.

This sequence joins TRBV30 and TRBJ2-3; perhaps TRBD2 as D (7 bases). CDR1 GTSNPN and CDR2 SVGIG come from the germline V gene (reference sequence). The CDR3 has 13 residues. V shed 2 bases and J shed 4 bases, with 10 bases lying between them. The chain's CDR3 is CAWSRGAPDTQYF. CDR3 DNA sequence: TGTGCCTGGAGTCGGGGGGCCCCAGATACGCAGTATTTT.

The CDR3 coding sequence is TGTGCCAGCAGTGCCGCCACAGGGGCATATGGCTACACCTTC. The encoded protein is CASSAATGAYGYTF. The rearrangement links TRBV27 to TRBJ1-2; TRBD1 aligns across 7 bases. This CDR3 spans 14 amino acids. Germline CDR1 MNHEY, CDR2 SMNVEV (reference sequence). V trimming: 5 bases; J trimming: 5 bases; junction bases outside the gene matches: 8.

The chain links TRBV6-1 to TRBJ2-3; D call uncertain. CDR1 is MNHNS and CDR2 is SASEGT in the germline V gene. V lost 5 bases to trimming and J lost 12 bases, with 12 bases between them. The CDR3 loop spans 11 amino acids. The CDR3 sequence: CASSSKYSQYF. DNA of the CDR3: TGTGCCAGCAGTTCGAAATACAGTCAGTATTTT.

The table lists this clone with a few counts. The J gene is TRBJ2-1, the V gene TRBV7-2, with 7 bases identical to TRBD2. Germline loops: CDR1 SGHTA, CDR2 FQGNSA. J gave up 6 bases and V 1 base, and 15 bases lay outside the gene matches. CDR3 length equals 18 residues. The DNA for the CDR3 is TGTGCCAGCAGCTTAGGAGCCCCGACTAGCTCTTGGGGCAATGAGCAGTTCTTC. It codes for CASSLGAPTSSWGNEQFF.

The genes are TRBV7-2 and TRBJ2-7, with D possibly being TRBD2 (5 bases). CDR1 is SGHTA and CDR2 is FQGNSA in the germline V gene. V lost 4 bases to trimming and J lost 5 bases, with 9 bases between them. The CDR3 totals 12 residues. The CDR3: CASSWAGNEQYF. CDR3 in DNA: TGTGCCAGCAGCTGGGCCGGGAACGAGCAGTACTTC.

This clone was picked up a small number of times. The rearrangement uses TRBV29-1 and TRBJ2-6; D not certain. This CDR3 comprises 12 residues. V was trimmed by 3 bases and J by 2 bases, leaving 2 bases between them. From germline, CDR1 is SQVTM and CDR2 ANQGSEA. The CDR3 nucleotides are TGCAGCGTTGATGCTGGGGCCAACGTCCTGACTTTC. It codes for CSVDAGANVLTF.

V and J are TRBV2 and TRBJ2-5, with TRBD1 as a possible D gene (5 bases). The V and J ends lost 0 bases and 3 bases respectively, with 8 bases between them. Germline lookup yields CDR1 SNHLY and CDR2 FYNNEI. There are 14 residues in the CDR3. The CDR3 DNA is TGTGCCAGCAGTGAAGCGCTACAGGAAGAGACCCAGTACTTC. It translates to CASSEALQEETQYF.

This sequence joins TRBV18 and TRBJ2-1; 9 nucleotides agree with TRBD1. J was trimmed by 9 bases and V by 1 base; bases with no gene match: 7. The CDR3 sequence is 15 residues long. Germline CDR1 KGHSH, CDR2 LQKENI. The CDR3 DNA reads TGTGCCAGCTCACCACGGGACAGGGATTGGGGTGAGCAGTTCTTC. It specifies CASSPRDRDWGEQFF. Filled out from reference TRBV18 and TRBJ2-1, the complete variable domain reads NAGVMQNPRHLVRRRGQEARLRCSPMKGHSHVYWYRQLPEEGLKFMVYLQKENIIDESGMPKERFSAEFPKEGPSILRIQQVVRGDSAAYFCASSPRDRDWGEQFFGPGTRLTVL.

The rearrangement uses TRBV10-3 and TRBJ1-5, with D possibly TRBD1 on 6 matching bases. This CDR3 comprises 16 residues. Germline V lookup: CDR1 ENHRY, CDR2 SYGVKD. With 3 bases removed from V and 5 bases from J, the gap between germline ends came to 17 bases. The CDR3 nucleotides are TGTGCCATCAGTGATGGGACACCTTGGACCGATCAGCCCCAGCATTTT. Translation gives CAISDGTPWTDQPQHF.

The rearrangement joins TRBV7-3 to TRBJ2-1, with a possible D match to TRBD2 (5 bases). The ends were cut back, 0 bases at V and 7 bases at J, with 7 bases in the middle. Germline values: CDR1 SGHTA, CDR2 FQGTGA. The CDR3 runs 13 residues. Here the CDR3 reads CASSLTAGNEQFF. CDR3 coding DNA: TGTGCCAGCAGCTTAACTGCGGGTAATGAGCAGTTCTTC.

The rearrangement joins TRBV6-5 to TRBJ2-1, with 8 bases lining up with TRBD2. The CDR3 is made up of 12 amino acids. Germline assignment: CDR1 MNHEY and CDR2 SVGAGI. J lost 10 bases, V lost 6 bases, and 5 bases had no gene match. CDR3 region: CASSRSGIEQFF. CDR3 coding DNA: TGTGCCAGCAGCCGTAGCGGGATAGAGCAGTTCTTC.

As DNA, the CDR3 is TGTGCCAGCTCCCCGGGAGGGAGAGAGACCCAGTACTTC. Translation: CASSPGGRETQYF. The chain recombines TRBV18 with TRBJ2-5; 8 nucleotides agree with TRBD2. CDR3 length: 13 residues. Germline V gene data show CDR1 as KGHSH and CDR2 as LQKENI. After removal of 6 bases from V and 4 bases from J, the junction contained 4 bases not matched to a gene.

There are a few counts of this clone. The chain combines TRBV27 with TRBJ1-2; TRBD1 agrees at 8 bases. The CDR3 consists of 14 residues. CDR1 is MNHEY and CDR2 is SMNVEV in the germline V gene (reference sequence). V lost 5 bases, J lost 4 bases, and 6 bases stayed unmatched. DNA for the CDR3: TGTGCCAGCAGTCCCCAGGGGGCTGGCTATGGCTACACCTTC. Its translation: CASSPQGAGYGYTF.

A few counts support this clone. This rearrangement joins TRBV27 to TRBJ2-7; 7 bases are shared with TRBD1. V shed 7 bases and J 4 bases; nucleotides not matched to a gene: 4. The CDR3 is 12 amino acids. Per the germline V gene, CDR1 is MNHEY and CDR2 is SMNVEV (reference sequence). The CDR3 DNA is TGTGCCAGCAAAACACAGGGGTACGAGCAGTACTTC. Translation: CASKTQGYEQYF.

The chain carries TRBV15 and TRBJ2-1, with D perhaps TRBD2 (5 bases). This CDR3 comprises 15 residues. The V end lost 2 bases, the J end lost 7 bases, and 15 bases lay between the germline ends. The germline CDR1 and CDR2 sequences are LNHNV and YYDKDF (reference sequence). CDR3 DNA: TGTGCCACCAGCAGAACGGGAACGACACAGAATGAGCAGTTCTTC. Translating it yields CATSRTGTTQNEQFF.

The rearrangement joins TRBV5-1 to TRBJ2-7; 9 bases agree with TRBD1. The germline gives CDR1 SGHRS, CDR2 YFSETQ. The CDR3 covers 16 residues. With 4 bases clipped from V and 5 bases from J, the junction kept 13 bases outside the gene matches. CDR3 sequence reads: CASSPSNGQGIHEQYF. CDR3 nucleotide sequence: TGCGCCAGCAGCCCGTCGAACGGACAGGGGATCCACGAGCAGTACTTC. Full variable domain (remainder filled in from reference TRBV5-1 and TRBJ2-7): KAGVTQTPRYLIKTRGQQVTLSCSPISGHRSVSWYQQTPGQGLQFLFEYFSETQRNKGNFPGRFSGRQFSNSRSEMNVSTLELGDSALYLCASSPSNGQGIHEQYFGPGTRLTVT.

This sequence joins TRBV6-5 and TRBJ2-1; D is perhaps TRBD2 (6 bases). V gave up 5 bases and J gave up 9 bases, with 14 bases separating them. CDR1 and CDR2 (germline): MNHEY, SVGAGI. This CDR3 is 13 amino acids long. This CDR3 is CASSEHLAFEQFF. CDR3 nucleotide sequence: TGTGCCAGCAGTGAACACCTAGCGTTTGAGCAGTTCTTC.

The chain recombines TRBV18 with TRBJ2-6; D is undetermined. Trimming stripped 2 bases from V and 4 bases from J, with 15 bases between. The CDR3 runs to 17 residues. The V gene's germline CDR1 is KGHSH and CDR2 LQKENI. The CDR3 loop reads CASSPTTLGLGANVLTF. CDR3 bases: TGTGCCAGCTCACCAACCACGCTCGGTTTAGGGGCCAACGTCCTGACTTTC.